These 8 T cell receptor beta chains originate from one sample sequenced in a study of blood T cells in healthy people across ages. A second PCR, run for about 7 to 11 cycles, used a sample-barcoded 5' primer plus a J-beta primer mix. A single record per CDR3 protein comes from TCRdb applying MiXCR to the 5' RACE reads. Among around 990,000 distinct CDR3 sequences listed, around 25% were seen once. A further study also used this sample, focusing on T cells of mothers and their children.

Input material: blood. These receptors were obtained from a girl aged 2 to 9 in good health.

This clonotype was seen repeatedly, ten times or more. The chain links TRBV12-3 or TRBV12-4 to TRBJ1-2; D ambiguous. The CDR3 runs 13 residues. V lost 0 bases, J lost 3 bases, and 5 bases lay in between. The CDR3 nucleotides read TGTGCCAGCAGTTTAGCCTACTACTATGGCTACACCTTC. It translates to CASSLAYYYGYTF.

CDR3 loop: CASSLGRDRSYEQYF. The CDR3 bases are TGTGCCAGCAGCTTAGGAAGGGACAGGAGCTACGAGCAGTACTTC. The chain carries TRBV7-2 and TRBJ2-5, with 8 bases lining up with TRBD1. Matching the DNA end better, TRBJ2-7 makes the J call doubtful. Germline lookup yields CDR1 SGHTA and CDR2 FQGNSA. CDR3 length equals 15 residues.

This clonotype was recorded a few times. The CDR3 here is CATSRRLGSPSYEQYF. The CDR3 DNA is TGTGCCACCAGCCGCAGACTAGGATCCCCTTCCTACGAGCAGTACTTC. This chain links TRBV15 with TRBJ2-7; perhaps TRBD2 as D (6 bases). Per the germline V gene, CDR1 is LNHNV and CDR2 is YYDKDF (reference sequence). This CDR3 has 16 residues. V was clipped by 5 bases and J by 1 base, with 18 bases between them.

The rearrangement uses TRBV7-2 and TRBJ1-4; 7 nucleotides match TRBD1. The CDR3 is 15 residues long. Germline CDR1 and CDR2: SGHTA and FQGNSA. V lost 5 bases, J lost 3 bases, and 6 bases stayed unmatched. The CDR3 spells CASSPEGTANEKLFF. The CDR3 bases are TGTGCCAGCAGCCCCGAGGGGACAGCTAATGAAAAACTGTTTTTT.

The chain couples TRBV9 to TRBJ2-5; D possibly corresponds to TRBD2 (6 bases). V was cut by 4 bases and J by 2 bases, with 15 bases left in between. The CDR3 is made up of 15 amino acids. Germline CDR1 SGDLS, CDR2 YYNGEE. The CDR3 DNA follows: TGTGCCAGCAGCCCCGGGGGAAGGGATCAAGAGACCCAGTACTTC. This sequence encodes CASSPGGRDQETQYF.

This clonotype was seen more than once but under ten times. An end of the junction does not agree with germline; a read error may underlie this. This chain connects TRBV7-8 to TRBJ2-5; D remains unclear. This CDR3 is 15 amino acids long. From germline, CDR1 is SGHVS and CDR2 FQNEAQ. CDR3 DNA: TGTGCCGGCAGCCCAGTCGGAGAGGTCGGGGAGACCCAGTACTTC. It is translated as CAGSPVGEVGETQYF.

This clonotype turned up a few times. The rearrangement uses TRBV4-1 and TRBJ1-5; no clear D gene. V dropped 1 base and J dropped 0 bases, with 10 bases sitting between them. There are 16 residues in the CDR3. Germline V lookup: CDR1 MGHRA, CDR2 YSYEKL. CDR3 nucleotide sequence: TGCGCCAGCAGCCAAGCGGTGCTGGTTAGCAATCAGCCCCAGCATTTT. Its protein is CASSQAVLVSNQPQHF.

As DNA, the CDR3 is TGTGCCAGCAGCACGAGCGGGGACCCAAACAATGAGCAGTTCTTC. It is translated as CASSTSGDPNNEQFF. This chain uses TRBV7-2 with TRBJ2-1; TRBD2 aligns across 7 bases. With V trimmed by 5 bases and J by 5 bases, 9 bases remained unmatched. CDR3 length: 15 residues. CDR1 SGHTA and CDR2 FQGNSA come from the germline V gene.